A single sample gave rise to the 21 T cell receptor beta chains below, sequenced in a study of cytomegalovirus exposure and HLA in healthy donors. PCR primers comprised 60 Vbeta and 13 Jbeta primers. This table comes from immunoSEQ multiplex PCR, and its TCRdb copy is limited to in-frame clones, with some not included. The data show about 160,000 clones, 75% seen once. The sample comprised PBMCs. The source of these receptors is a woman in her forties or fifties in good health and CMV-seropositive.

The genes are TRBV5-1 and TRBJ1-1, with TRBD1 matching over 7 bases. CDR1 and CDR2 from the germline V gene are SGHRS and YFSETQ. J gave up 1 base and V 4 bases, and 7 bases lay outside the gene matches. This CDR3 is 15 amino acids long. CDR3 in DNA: TGCGCCAGCAGCCATGGAAGGGGGCCGAACACTGAAGCTTTCTTT. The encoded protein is CASSHGRGPNTEAFF.

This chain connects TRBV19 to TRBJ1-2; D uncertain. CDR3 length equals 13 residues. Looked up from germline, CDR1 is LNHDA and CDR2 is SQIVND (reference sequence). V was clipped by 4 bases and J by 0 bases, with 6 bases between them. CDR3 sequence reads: CASSTQANYGYTF. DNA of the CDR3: TGTGCCAGTAGTACACAAGCTAACTATGGCTACACCTTC.

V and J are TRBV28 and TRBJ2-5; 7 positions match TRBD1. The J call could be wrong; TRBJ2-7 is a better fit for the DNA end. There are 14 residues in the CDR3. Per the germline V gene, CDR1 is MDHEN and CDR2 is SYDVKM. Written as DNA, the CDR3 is TGTGCCAGCACCTCGACAGGGCGTTTTAGCGAGCAGTACTTC. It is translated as CASTSTGRFSEQYF.

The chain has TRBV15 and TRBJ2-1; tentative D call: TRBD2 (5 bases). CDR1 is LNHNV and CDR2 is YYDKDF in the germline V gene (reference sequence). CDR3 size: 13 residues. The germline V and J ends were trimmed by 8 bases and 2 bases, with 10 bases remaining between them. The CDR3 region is CATGGLTYNEQFF. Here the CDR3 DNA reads TGTGCCACCGGAGGCCTCACCTACAATGAGCAGTTCTTC.

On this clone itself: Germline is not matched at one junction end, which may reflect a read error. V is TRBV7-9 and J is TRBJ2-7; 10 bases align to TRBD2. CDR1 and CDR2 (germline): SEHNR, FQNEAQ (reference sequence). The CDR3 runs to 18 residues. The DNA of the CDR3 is TGTTCCAGCAGCTTCGGAATTAGCGGGAGGACAAGCTCCTACGAGCAGTACTTC. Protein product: CSSSFGISGRTSSYEQYF.

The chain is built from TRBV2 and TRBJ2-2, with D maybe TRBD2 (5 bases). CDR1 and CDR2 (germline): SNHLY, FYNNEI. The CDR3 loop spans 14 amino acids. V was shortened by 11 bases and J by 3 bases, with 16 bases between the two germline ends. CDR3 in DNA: TGTGCCTCCACCGGGGTATTGGACACCGGGGAGCTGTTTTTT. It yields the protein CASTGVLDTGELFF.

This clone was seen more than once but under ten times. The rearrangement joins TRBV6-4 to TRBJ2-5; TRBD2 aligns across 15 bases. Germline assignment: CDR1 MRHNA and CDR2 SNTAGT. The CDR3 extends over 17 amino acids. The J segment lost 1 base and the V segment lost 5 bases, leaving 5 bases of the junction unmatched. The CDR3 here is CASSPGLAGGVQETQYF. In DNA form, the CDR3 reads TGTGCCAGCAGTCCGGGACTAGCGGGGGGCGTCCAAGAGACCCAGTACTTC.

The CDR3 sequence is CASSLGGGGATDTQYF. The CDR3 bases are TGTGCCAGCAGCTTGGGGGGCGGGGGGGCCACAGATACGCAGTATTTT. This chain joins TRBV5-4 and TRBJ2-3, with 9 bases aligning to TRBD2. J gave up 2 bases and V 0 bases, and 4 bases lay outside the gene matches. Germline CDR1 and CDR2: SGHNT and YYREEE (reference sequence). The CDR3 loop spans 16 amino acids.

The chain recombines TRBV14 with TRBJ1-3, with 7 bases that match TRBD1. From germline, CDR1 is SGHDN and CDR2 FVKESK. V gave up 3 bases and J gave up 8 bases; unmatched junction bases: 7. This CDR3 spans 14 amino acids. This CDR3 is CASSQTGLLHTIYF. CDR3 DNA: TGTGCCAGCAGCCAGACAGGGTTACTCCACACCATATATTTT. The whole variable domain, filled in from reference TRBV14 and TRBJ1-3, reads EAGVTQFPSHSVIEKGQTVTLRCDPISGHDNLYWYRRVMGKEIKFLLHFVKESKQDESGMPNNRFLAERTGGTYSTLKVQPAELEDSGVYFCASSQTGLLHTIYFGEGSWLTVV.

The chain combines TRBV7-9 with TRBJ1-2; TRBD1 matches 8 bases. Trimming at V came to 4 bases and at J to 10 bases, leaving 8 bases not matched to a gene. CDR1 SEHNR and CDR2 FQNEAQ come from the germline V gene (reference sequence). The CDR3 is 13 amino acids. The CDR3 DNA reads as TGTGCCAGCAGCTCATTTGGACAGGGAGACTACACCTTC. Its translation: CASSSFGQGDYTF.

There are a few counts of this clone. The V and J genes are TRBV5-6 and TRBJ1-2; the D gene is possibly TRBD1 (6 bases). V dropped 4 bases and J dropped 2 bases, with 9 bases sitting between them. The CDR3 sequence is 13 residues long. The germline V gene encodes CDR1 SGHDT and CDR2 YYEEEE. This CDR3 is CASSAGQNYGYTF. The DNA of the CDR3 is TGTGCCAGCAGCGCCGGACAGAACTATGGCTACACCTTC.

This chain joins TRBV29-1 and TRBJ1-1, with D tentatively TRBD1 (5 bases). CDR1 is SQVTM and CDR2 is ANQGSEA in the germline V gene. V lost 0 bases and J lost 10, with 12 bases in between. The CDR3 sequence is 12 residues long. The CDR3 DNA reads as TGCAGCGTTGAAGATCGGAGGAGGGGAGCTTTCTTT. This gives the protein CSVEDRRRGAFF. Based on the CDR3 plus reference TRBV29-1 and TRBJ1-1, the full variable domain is SAVISQKPSRDICQRGTSLTIQCQVDSQVTMMFWYRQQPGQSLTLIATANQGSEATYESGFVIDKFPISRPNLTFSTLTVSNMSPEDSSIYLCSVEDRRRGAFFGQGTRLTVV.

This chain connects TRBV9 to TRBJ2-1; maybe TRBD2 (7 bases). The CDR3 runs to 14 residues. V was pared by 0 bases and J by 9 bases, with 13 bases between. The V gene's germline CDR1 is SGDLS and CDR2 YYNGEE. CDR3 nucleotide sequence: TGTGCCAGCAGCGTAGCTGGGGGGGGCTCTGAGCAGTTCTTC. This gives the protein CASSVAGGGSEQFF.

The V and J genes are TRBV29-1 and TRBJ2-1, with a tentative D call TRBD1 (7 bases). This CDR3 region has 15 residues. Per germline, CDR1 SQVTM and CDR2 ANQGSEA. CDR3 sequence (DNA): TGCAGTACTGTAGGAGGGACAGATTTCTACAATGAGCAGTTCTTC. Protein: CSTVGGTDFYNEQFF.

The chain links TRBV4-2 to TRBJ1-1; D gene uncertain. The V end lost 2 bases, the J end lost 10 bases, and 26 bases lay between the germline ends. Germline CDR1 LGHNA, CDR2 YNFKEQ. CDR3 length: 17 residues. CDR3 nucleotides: TGTGCCAGCAGCCAATCAAGGGAGGACGGGCGGTTCTTGCGAGCTTTCTTT. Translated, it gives CASSQSREDGRFLRAFF.

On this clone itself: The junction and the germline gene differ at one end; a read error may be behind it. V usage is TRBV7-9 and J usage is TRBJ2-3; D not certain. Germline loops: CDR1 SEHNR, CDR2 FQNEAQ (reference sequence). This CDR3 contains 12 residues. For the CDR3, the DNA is TGTTCCAGCAGAGCGAGCACAGATACGCAGTATTTT. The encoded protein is CSSRASTDTQYF.

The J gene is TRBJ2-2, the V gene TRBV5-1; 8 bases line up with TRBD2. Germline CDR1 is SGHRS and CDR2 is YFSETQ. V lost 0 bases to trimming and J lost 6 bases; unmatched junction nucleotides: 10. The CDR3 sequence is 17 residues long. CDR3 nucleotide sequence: TGCGCCAGCAGCTTGGAGGCTAGCGGGTACCAGTCCGGGGAGCTGTTTTTT. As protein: CASSLEASGYQSGELFF.

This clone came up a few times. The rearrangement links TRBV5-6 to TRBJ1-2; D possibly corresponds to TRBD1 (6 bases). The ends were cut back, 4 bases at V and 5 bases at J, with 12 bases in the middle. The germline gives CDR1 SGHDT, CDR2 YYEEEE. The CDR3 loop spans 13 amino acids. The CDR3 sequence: CASSIGTTYGYTF. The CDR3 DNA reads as TGTGCCAGCAGCATAGGGACAACGTATGGCTACACCTTC.

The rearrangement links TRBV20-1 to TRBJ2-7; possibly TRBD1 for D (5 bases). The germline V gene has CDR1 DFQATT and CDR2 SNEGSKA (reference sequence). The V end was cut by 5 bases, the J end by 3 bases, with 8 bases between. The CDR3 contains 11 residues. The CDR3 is CSALGDYEQYF. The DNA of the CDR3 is TGCAGTGCTTTAGGGGACTACGAGCAGTACTTC.

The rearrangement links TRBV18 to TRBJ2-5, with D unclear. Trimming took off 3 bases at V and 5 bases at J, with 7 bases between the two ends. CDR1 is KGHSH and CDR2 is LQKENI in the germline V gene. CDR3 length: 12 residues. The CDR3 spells CASSPAPETQYF. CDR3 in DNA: TGTGCCAGCTCACCGGCTCCCGAGACCCAGTACTTC.

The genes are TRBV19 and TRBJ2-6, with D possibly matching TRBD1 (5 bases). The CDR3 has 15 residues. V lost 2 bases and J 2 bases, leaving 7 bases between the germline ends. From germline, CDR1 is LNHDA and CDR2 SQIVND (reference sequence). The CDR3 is CASSILGPGANVLTF. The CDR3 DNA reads TGTGCCAGTAGTATATTGGGGCCTGGGGCCAACGTCCTGACTTTC.